The next 27 T cell receptor beta chains were all read from a single sample in a study of cytomegalovirus exposure and HLA in healthy donors. With 60 Vbeta and 13 Jbeta primers, the PCR was carried out. Profiled with immunoSEQ multiplex PCR; TCRdb holds only in-frame clones, not every one. The table has roughly 100,000 clones, roughly an eighth seen once. What was sequenced was PBMCs. Receptor source: a man aged 35-49 years in good health and CMV-seropositive.

The chain couples TRBV15 to TRBJ2-1; the match to TRBD1 covers 7 bases. CDR1 and CDR2 (germline): LNHNV, YYDKDF (reference sequence). The CDR3 sequence is 16 residues long. Trimming removed 1 base from V and 7 bases from J; junction bases left unmatched: 10. CDR3 amino acids: CATSRARGLMRNEQFF. CDR3 DNA sequence: TGTGCCACCAGCAGAGCGAGGGGGCTAATGAGAAATGAGCAGTTCTTC.

This clone was picked up a small number of times. This chain joins TRBV5-6 and TRBJ2-7; 9 bases are a match to TRBD2. Germline V gene data show CDR1 as SGHDT and CDR2 as YYEEEE. The CDR3 spans 14 residues. The trim removed 5 bases at V and 4 bases at J, leaving 7 bases unmatched. The CDR3 nucleotides are TGTGCCAGCAGTCTGACTAGCGGAGTTTACGAGCAGTACTTC. This encodes CASSLTSGVYEQYF.

The chain is built from TRBV4-1 and TRBJ2-7, with D unclear. This CDR3 has 14 amino acids. Trimming shortened V by 0 bases and J by 7 bases, and 13 bases separated the two germline ends. The germline gives CDR1 MGHRA, CDR2 YSYEKL. The CDR3: CASSQDRIAREQYF. The CDR3 bases are TGCGCCAGCAGCCAAGATAGAATAGCCCGAGAGCAGTACTTC.

The gene calls are TRBV1 and TRBJ1-1; the table gives TRBD1 as D, unverified against the DNA. TRBV1 represents a pseudogene. The CDR3 covers 14 residues. CDR3 in amino acids: CTSLPTGAGTEAFF. CDR3 nucleotides: TGCACCAGCCTCCCGACAGGGGCGGGCACTGAAGCTTTCTTT.

This sequence joins TRBV29-1 and TRBJ2-1; 11 positions agree with TRBD1. Germline lookup yields CDR1 SQVTM and CDR2 ANQGSEA. This CDR3 has 13 amino acids. With V trimmed by 5 bases and J by 9 bases, 6 bases remained unmatched. The DNA of the CDR3 is TGCAGCGTTCGGGACAGGGGGAATGGTGAGCAGTTCTTC. Protein product: CSVRDRGNGEQFF.

The sample holds a few counts of this clone. This chain joins TRBV10-3 and TRBJ2-7; D ambiguous. The length of the CDR3 is 11 residues. Trimming removed 0 bases from V and 5 bases from J, with 2 bases in between. Germline V gene lookup returns CDR1 ENHRY and CDR2 SYGVKD. CDR3: CAISESDEQYF. CDR3 bases: TGTGCCATCAGTGAGTCCGACGAGCAGTACTTC.

The chain employs TRBV5-1 and TRBJ2-1; the match to TRBD1 covers 7 bases. V lost 4 bases, J lost 6 bases, and 13 bases stayed unmatched. In germline, CDR1 is SGHRS, CDR2 YFSETQ. The CDR3 sequence is 16 residues long. As DNA, the CDR3 is TGCGCCAGCAGCGCGAACAGGGGTTTAAGGAGCAATGAGCAGTTCTTC. Residues: CASSANRGLRSNEQFF. The variable domain in full, completed from reference TRBV5-1 and TRBJ2-1, reads KAGVTQTPRYLIKTRGQQVTLSCSPISGHRSVSWYQQTPGQGLQFLFEYFSETQRNKGNFPGRFSGRQFSNSRSEMNVSTLELGDSALYLCASSANRGLRSNEQFFGPGTRLTVL.

The V and J genes are TRBV27 and TRBJ2-2; D is possibly TRBD1 (5 bases). The CDR3 length is 12 residues. The V end was cut by 2 bases, the J end by 7 bases, with 5 bases between. Germline lookup yields CDR1 MNHEY and CDR2 SMNVEV (reference sequence). The CDR3 protein is CASSLRGGELFF. In DNA, the CDR3 is TGTGCCAGCAGTTTAAGGGGCGGGGAGCTGTTTTTT.

This clone has only a few counts. The chain employs TRBV11-2 and TRBJ2-2; D is undetermined. This CDR3 has 13 amino acids. Trimming took 4 bases from V and 1 from J, leaving 4 bases between them. The germline CDR1 and CDR2 sequences are SGHAT and FQNNGV. CDR3 sequence (DNA): TGTGCCAGCAGCTCCCAGAACACCGGGGAGCTGTTTTTT. The encoded protein is CASSSQNTGELFF.

This clone was counted between two and nine times. The sample has other DNA sequences that encode this CDR3 too. The chain is built from TRBV5-1 and TRBJ2-1, with D maybe TRBD1 (6 bases). CDR1 and CDR2 from the germline V gene are SGHRS and YFSETQ. Trimming removed 2 bases from V and 7 bases from J, with 7 bases in between. The CDR3 is 12 residues long. The CDR3 loop reads CASSLGGNEQFF. CDR3 DNA: TGCGCCAGCAGCTTAGGGGGTAATGAGCAGTTCTTC.

This clone was recorded a few times. The chain combines TRBV29-1 with TRBJ1-2; D is perhaps TRBD1 (6 bases). Germline CDR1 and CDR2: SQVTM and ANQGSEA. This CDR3 spans 13 amino acids. V was pared by 2 bases and J by 2 bases, with 9 bases between. Here the CDR3 DNA reads TGCAGCGTTGAAAGGGACACAAACTATGGCTACACCTTC. It translates to CSVERDTNYGYTF. The variable domain in full, with the rest retrieved from reference TRBV29-1 and TRBJ1-2, is SAVISQKPSRDICQRGTSLTIQCQVDSQVTMMFWYRQQPGQSLTLIATANQGSEATYESGFVIDKFPISRPNLTFSTLTVSNMSPEDSSIYLCSVERDTNYGYTFGSGTRLTVV.

J is TRBJ2-2 and V is TRBV6-1, with D uncertain. This CDR3 region has 14 residues. V was cut by 3 bases and J by 3 bases, with 8 bases left in between. Germline V CDR1 and CDR2: MNHNS, SASEGT. In DNA form, the CDR3 reads TGTGCCAGCAGTGATGACTCGTACACCGGGGAGCTGTTTTTT. Its protein product is CASSDDSYTGELFF.

V usage is TRBV9 and J usage is TRBJ2-1; TRBD2 agrees at 10 bases. Germline V lookup: CDR1 SGDLS, CDR2 YYNGEE. V shed 6 bases, J shed 3 bases, and the junction held 6 bases outside the gene matches. This CDR3 is 15 amino acids long. The CDR3 is CASNPSGSRYNEQFF. Here the CDR3 DNA reads TGTGCCAGCAATCCTAGCGGGAGTCGCTACAATGAGCAGTTCTTC.

This clone has more than one count but fewer than ten. The rearrangement links TRBV27 to TRBJ2-3; TRBD1 agrees at 10 bases. The germline V gene has CDR1 MNHEY and CDR2 SMNVEV (reference sequence). The CDR3 sequence is 18 residues long. The V and J ends lost 2 bases and 2 bases, in that order; junction bases with no gene match: 10. CDR3 DNA sequence: TGTGCCAGCAGTTTAGAGGGACCCGGGACAGGGGTCACAGATACGCAGTATTTT. This codes for CASSLEGPGTGVTDTQYF.

This clone was seen only a few times. This chain connects TRBV6-6 to TRBJ1-2; TRBD1 matches 9 bases. The CDR3 runs 15 residues. V dropped 2 bases and J dropped 4; count of bases not matched to a gene: 5. Germline-derived CDR1 and CDR2 are MNHNY and SVGAGI (reference sequence). The CDR3 sequence is CASSYPGQGTYGYTF. The CDR3 DNA is TGTGCCAGCAGTTACCCGGGACAGGGTACCTATGGCTACACCTTC.

This clone was observed a few times. This chain connects TRBV5-1 to TRBJ2-1, with 7 nucleotides matching TRBD1. This CDR3 is built from 14 residues. With V trimmed by 3 bases and J by 3 bases, 3 bases remained unmatched. Germline lookup yields CDR1 SGHRS and CDR2 YFSETQ. The CDR3 coding sequence is TGCGCCAGCAGCTCCTCAGGGGGCTACAATGAGCAGTTCTTC. Amino acids: CASSSSGGYNEQFF. Full variable domain (remainder filled in from reference TRBV5-1 and TRBJ2-1): KAGVTQTPRYLIKTRGQQVTLSCSPISGHRSVSWYQQTPGQGLQFLFEYFSETQRNKGNFPGRFSGRQFSNSRSEMNVSTLELGDSALYLCASSSSGGYNEQFFGPGTRLTVL.

The gene calls are TRBV5-1 and TRBJ2-6; D unresolved. Deletions cut 0 bases from V and 1 base from J, with 8 bases between. Germline V gene sequence: CDR1 SGHRS, CDR2 YFSETQ. The CDR3 consists of 16 residues. CDR3 sequence (DNA): TGCGCCAGCAGCTTGGCGCCCAGTTCTGGGGCCAACGTCCTGACTTTC. Encoded protein: CASSLAPSSGANVLTF.

Concerning this clone itself: This CDR3 is also generated by other DNA sequences in the sample. The genes are TRBV5-6 and TRBJ2-7; 10 nucleotides match TRBD2. The CDR3 is 18 amino acids. V shed 5 bases, J shed 3 bases, and the junction held 17 bases outside the gene matches. Germline V CDR1 and CDR2: SGHDT, YYEEEE. The CDR3 sequence is CASSGGLVLAGAGYEQYF. CDR3 DNA sequence: TGTGCCAGCAGTGGGGGCCTCGTCCTAGCGGGAGCCGGCTACGAGCAGTACTTC.

This clone was picked up a small number of times. The genes are TRBV7-9 and TRBJ2-3, with a possible D match to TRBD2 (6 bases). This CDR3 is built from 12 residues. Per the germline V gene, CDR1 is SEHNR and CDR2 is FQNEAQ (reference sequence). With 6 bases removed from V and 6 bases from J, the gap between germline ends came to 10 bases. CDR3 in amino acids: CASRLRGDTQYF. Here the CDR3 DNA reads TGTGCCAGCAGGCTCCGGGGGGATACGCAGTATTTT.

There are a few counts of this clone. The chain carries TRBV19 and TRBJ2-2; D uncertain. The CDR3 runs 13 residues. The V end was cut by 6 bases, the J end by 1 base, with 6 bases between. CDR1 LNHDA and CDR2 SQIVND come from the germline V gene (reference sequence). In DNA, the CDR3 is TGTGCCAGTAGGAAGCAGAACACCGGGGAGCTGTTTTTT. Translating it yields CASRKQNTGELFF.

This rearrangement joins TRBV28 to TRBJ2-5; D is perhaps TRBD2 (6 bases). V lost 1 base and J lost 3, with 21 bases in between. The germline gives CDR1 MDHEN, CDR2 SYDVKM. This CDR3 has 18 residues. This CDR3 is CASSLSMGLGTFEETQYF. CDR3 bases: TGTGCCAGCAGTTTATCAATGGGGCTCGGGACTTTCGAAGAGACCCAGTACTTC.

V is TRBV4-1 and J is TRBJ1-5; possible D gene TRBD1, 5 bases. CDR3 size: 15 residues. In germline, CDR1 is MGHRA, CDR2 YSYEKL. Deletions cut 0 bases from V and 6 bases from J, with 12 bases between. The CDR3 reads CASSQDPGGVQPQHF. For the CDR3, the DNA is TGCGCCAGCAGCCAAGATCCCGGGGGGGTTCAGCCCCAGCATTTT.

This clone has just a few counts. V gene TRBV6-1 combines with J gene TRBJ1-5, with a possible D match to TRBD1 (5 bases). Per germline, CDR1 MNHNS and CDR2 SASEGT. V was clipped by 7 bases and J by 5 bases, with 18 bases between them. The CDR3 covers 15 residues. In nucleotides, the CDR3 is TGTGCCAGCAAACCTTGGGCAGGGAGGCATCAGCCCCAGCATTTT. Translated, it gives CASKPWAGRHQPQHF.

The chain is built from TRBV30 and TRBJ2-1; possibly TRBD1 for D (6 bases). The CDR3 has 11 residues. The V gene lost 4 bases and the J gene lost 10 bases, with 11 bases spanning the gap. The V gene's germline CDR1 is GTSNPN and CDR2 SVGIG (reference sequence). CDR3 DNA sequence: TGTGCCTGGAAGGGGGTGTACGAGCAGTTCTTC. Protein product: CAWKGVYEQFF.

This clone was seen more than once but under ten times. This chain uses TRBV5-8 with TRBJ2-7, with 7 bases identical to TRBD1. This CDR3 spans 14 amino acids. The V and J ends lost 6 bases and 2 bases, in that order; junction bases with no gene match: 8. Per germline, CDR1 SGHTS and CDR2 YDEGEE. The CDR3: CASNYGQAPYEQYF. The CDR3 DNA sequence: TGTGCCAGCAACTACGGACAGGCTCCCTACGAGCAGTACTTC.

The rearrangement uses TRBV28 and TRBJ2-3; D gene ambiguous. The germline V gene encodes CDR1 MDHEN and CDR2 SYDVKM. This CDR3 contains 14 residues. The ends were cut back, 2 bases at V and 2 bases at J, with 8 bases in the middle. The CDR3 region has the DNA TGTGCCAGCAGTTTACCAGATCACACAGATACGCAGTATTTT. It codes for CASSLPDHTDTQYF.

This sequence joins TRBV6-5 and TRBJ2-5, with D uncertain. The last part of the DNA fits TRBJ2-7 better; the J call may be wrong. Germline V lookup: CDR1 MNHEY, CDR2 SVGAGI. This CDR3 is built from 13 residues. DNA for the CDR3: TGTGCCAGCAGTTACGGAGTCCTCTACGAGCAGTACTTC. Protein: CASSYGVLYEQYF.